Following are 30 T cell receptor beta chains from one sample sequenced in a study of Ad26.COV2.S vaccination and SARS-CoV-2 variants. Libraries were prepared by immunoSEQ multiplex PCR; TCRdb keeps only in-frame clonotypes and omits some of them. This table holds 300,000 to 400,000 clones, about 90% found once. Here the sequenced sample was peripheral blood, taken after recovery from COVID-19. The receptors originated from a human donor who had recovered from COVID-19.

The rearrangement links TRBV6-5 to TRBJ2-1; D unclear. Germline V gives CDR1 MNHEY, CDR2 SVGAGI. The CDR3 contains 12 residues. Trimming shortened V by 8 bases and J by 3 bases, and 8 bases separated the two germline ends. The DNA of the CDR3 is TGTGCCAGCGGTTTTCGCTACAATGAGCAGTTCTTC. Its protein is CASGFRYNEQFF.

The chain joins TRBV10-3 to TRBJ2-7, with 8 bases fitting TRBD1. The CDR3 is 15 amino acids. Germline V gives CDR1 ENHRY, CDR2 SYGVKD. V lost 6 bases to trimming and J lost 0 bases; unmatched junction nucleotides: 7. The CDR3 loop is CAIREGTGSSYEQYF. The CDR3 coding sequence is TGTGCCATCAGGGAGGGGACAGGAAGCTCCTACGAGCAGTACTTC.

The chain is built from TRBV27 and TRBJ2-5; tentatively, D is TRBD1 (5 bases). The CDR3 extends over 14 amino acids. Between the trimmed V and J ends, which lost 0 bases and 4 bases, there was a span of 9 bases. Germline V lookup: CDR1 MNHEY, CDR2 SMNVEV (reference sequence). CDR3 sequence: CASSLSDSRETQYF. In nucleotides, the CDR3 is TGTGCCAGCAGTTTATCAGACAGCCGAGAGACCCAGTACTTC.

The chain combines TRBV12-5 with TRBJ2-7; D perhaps matches TRBD1 (6 bases). The CDR3 is made up of 13 amino acids. CDR1 is LGHNT and CDR2 is FRNRAP in the germline V gene. V dropped 7 bases and J dropped 4 bases, with 14 bases sitting between them. The CDR3 reads CASDWGPGYEQYF. CDR3 nucleotide sequence: TGTGCTAGTGACTGGGGGCCAGGGTACGAGCAGTACTTC. The whole variable domain, filled in from reference TRBV12-5 and TRBJ2-7, reads DARVTQTPRHKVTEMGQEVTMRCQPILGHNTVFWYRQTMMQGLELLAYFRNRAPLDDSGMPKDRFSAEMPDATLATLKIQPSEPRDSAVYFCASDWGPGYEQYFGPGTRLTVT.

V and J are TRBV6-4 and TRBJ1-1; D uncertain. V dropped 4 bases and J dropped 0 bases, with 6 bases sitting between them. The germline CDR1 and CDR2 sequences are MRHNA and SNTAGT. This CDR3 is built from 13 residues. CDR3 loop: CASSAALNTEAFF. CDR3 DNA sequence: TGTGCCAGCAGTGCGGCCTTGAACACTGAAGCTTTCTTT.

V usage is TRBV19 and J usage is TRBJ1-1; possibly TRBD1 for D (5 bases). This CDR3 region has 15 residues. Per the germline V gene, CDR1 is LNHDA and CDR2 is SQIVND (reference sequence). Trimming shortened V by 4 bases and J by 4 bases, and 16 bases separated the two germline ends. The CDR3 DNA sequence: TGTGCCAGTAGTAGGGCCAGGGTGGTGGGCACTGAAGCTTTCTTT. It encodes CASSRARVVGTEAFF.

The chain has TRBV29-1 and TRBJ2-7; D might be TRBD1 or TRBD2, each matching 5 bases. Germline V gives CDR1 SQVTM, CDR2 ANQGSEA. V lost 7 bases to trimming and J lost 0 bases, with 13 bases between them. This CDR3 contains 13 residues. The CDR3 here is CSAGTLGSYEQYF. In nucleotides, the CDR3 is TGCAGCGCCGGGACCCTAGGCTCCTACGAGCAGTACTTC.

This chain uses TRBV9 with TRBJ1-1; a weak D match, TRBD1 (6 bases). V gave up 1 base and J gave up 1 base, with 11 bases separating them. The CDR3 length is 15 residues. Germline assignment: CDR1 SGDLS and CDR2 YYNGEE. CDR3 nucleotide sequence: TGTGCCAGCAGCGTATACGGAGGGGGGAACACTGAAGCTTTCTTT. Its protein is CASSVYGGGNTEAFF.

The V call is TRBV19, the J call TRBJ2-7; TRBD1 matches 8 bases. Unmatched junction bases numbered 3, after V lost 2 bases and J lost 0 bases. The CDR3 loop spans 15 amino acids. The germline gives CDR1 LNHDA, CDR2 SQIVND (reference sequence). The CDR3 region is CASSIQGASSYEQYF. CDR3 coding DNA: TGTGCCAGTAGTATACAGGGGGCCTCCTCCTACGAGCAGTACTTC. The variable domain in full, completed from reference TRBV19 and TRBJ2-7, reads DGGITQSPKYLFRKEGQNVTLSCEQNLNHDAMYWYRQDPGQGLRLIYYSQIVNDFQKGDIAEGYSVSREKKESFPLTVTSAQKNPTAFYLCASSIQGASSYEQYFGPGTRLTVT.

V gene TRBV6-2 or TRBV6-3 combines with J gene TRBJ2-1; 10 bases align to TRBD1. The CDR3 totals 15 residues. CDR1 and CDR2 (germline): MNHEY, SVGEGT. V was clipped by 6 bases and J by 5 bases; unmatched bases: 7. The chain's CDR3 is CASSVPGQGHNEQFF. CDR3 bases: TGTGCCAGCAGCGTCCCGGGACAGGGGCACAATGAGCAGTTCTTC.

This clone appeared a few times. The chain joins TRBV12-2 to TRBJ2-3; the DNA was not compared with TRBD2, the D call given in the table. TRBV12-2 is assigned pseudogene status. CDR3 size: 10 residues. The CDR3 loop reads CASRLGRQYF. The CDR3 DNA follows: TGTGCAAGTCGCTTAGGTCGGCAGTATTTT.

V is TRBV24-1 and J is TRBJ2-3; TRBD1 agrees at 7 bases. J lost 1 base, V lost 0 bases, and 3 bases had no gene match. The CDR3 extends over 16 amino acids. CDR1 and CDR2 from the germline V gene are KGHDR and SFDVKD. The CDR3 nucleotides are TGTGCCACCAGTGATTTGAAGGGGGCTGGCACAGATACGCAGTATTTT. Its protein is CATSDLKGAGTDTQYF.

The J gene is TRBJ1-1, the V gene TRBV7-9; unclear D gene. Germline V gives CDR1 SEHNR, CDR2 FQNEAQ (reference sequence). Trimming removed 5 bases at V and 0 bases at J, with 7 bases between. The CDR3 is 13 residues long. CDR3 sequence reads: CASSPTMNTEAFF. The CDR3 DNA sequence: TGTGCCAGCAGCCCGACTATGAACACTGAAGCTTTCTTT.

V and J are TRBV19 and TRBJ1-3; D not certain. V gave up 4 bases and J gave up 0 bases, with 13 bases separating them. The CDR3 spans 16 residues. Per germline, CDR1 LNHDA and CDR2 SQIVND (reference sequence). Here the CDR3 reads CASSTLQRISGNTIYF. The CDR3 DNA is TGTGCCAGTAGTACCCTACAGCGAATCTCTGGAAACACCATATATTTT. Combining the CDR3 with reference TRBV19 and TRBJ1-3 gives the whole variable domain DGGITQSPKYLFRKEGQNVTLSCEQNLNHDAMYWYRQDPGQGLRLIYYSQIVNDFQKGDIAEGYSVSREKKESFPLTVTSAQKNPTAFYLCASSTLQRISGNTIYFGEGSWLTVV.

V usage is TRBV9 and J usage is TRBJ1-3; D not resolved. V lost 2 bases to trimming and J lost 0 bases, with 18 bases between them. The CDR3 is 18 residues long. CDR1 is SGDLS and CDR2 is YYNGEE in the germline V gene. CDR3 sequence (DNA): TGTGCCAGCAGCGTGTCCCCACCTTCCAGGAACTCTGGAAACACCATATATTTT. This codes for CASSVSPPSRNSGNTIYF.

The chain links TRBV5-4 to TRBJ2-7, with TRBD2 matching over 7 bases. The CDR3 extends over 16 amino acids. After removal of 0 bases from V and 2 bases from J, the junction contained 8 bases not matched to a gene. Germline loops: CDR1 SGHNT, CDR2 YYREEE (reference sequence). The CDR3 nucleotides are TGTGCCAGCAGCTTGGAGGCGGGGAGGGGTCCCTACGAGCAGTACTTC. It encodes CASSLEAGRGPYEQYF.

The V call is TRBV20-1, the J call TRBJ2-7; no clear D gene. The germline CDR1 and CDR2 sequences are DFQATT and SNEGSKA (reference sequence). The V end lost 4 bases, the J end lost 4 bases, and 8 bases lay between the germline ends. CDR3 length equals 11 residues. This chain's CDR3 is CSAIHGYEQYF. CDR3 DNA: TGCAGTGCTATCCACGGATACGAGCAGTACTTC.

This clone was recorded once. This chain uses TRBV10-2 with TRBJ2-2, with a tentative D call TRBD1 (6 bases). This CDR3 is 14 amino acids long. V lost 6 bases and J 3 bases, leaving 11 bases between the germline ends. Germline V CDR1 and CDR2: WSHSY, SAAADI. As DNA, the CDR3 is TGCGCCAGCAGGCAGCAGGGGTACACCGGGGAGCTGTTTTTT. Translating gives CASRQQGYTGELFF.

This chain links TRBV5-4 with TRBJ2-3; no clear D. Germline CDR1 and CDR2: SGHNT and YYREEE (reference sequence). The CDR3 spans 13 residues. The germline V and J ends were trimmed by 0 bases and 4 bases, with 6 bases remaining between them. Written as DNA, the CDR3 is TGTGCCAGCAGCTTGGTGCGGTCAGATACGCAGTATTTT. The encoded protein is CASSLVRSDTQYF.

This chain connects TRBV5-5 to TRBJ2-3, with 10 bases identical to TRBD1. Germline V gene data show CDR1 as SGHKS and CDR2 as YYEKEE (reference sequence). The CDR3 totals 15 residues. Unmatched junction bases numbered 5, after V lost 4 bases and J lost 3 bases. CDR3 in DNA: TGTGCCAGCAGCCCGGACAGGGGGGGAACAGATACGCAGTATTTT. Encoded protein: CASSPDRGGTDTQYF.

In the case of this clone: Other nucleotide sequences in the sample specify the same CDR3. The chain uses TRBV6-2 or TRBV6-3 and TRBJ1-1, with D tentatively TRBD1 (6 bases). The CDR3 totals 13 residues. Germline assignment: CDR1 MNHEY and CDR2 SVGEGT. With 5 bases removed from V and 5 bases from J, the gap between germline ends came to 12 bases. CDR3 DNA: TGTGCCAGCAGTCCCGGACAGATAACTGAAGCTTTCTTT. Protein sequence: CASSPGQITEAFF.

J is TRBJ1-4 and V is TRBV11-2; TRBD1 might be the D (5 bases). The germline V gene encodes CDR1 SGHAT and CDR2 FQNNGV. This CDR3 is built from 15 residues. Between the trimmed V and J ends, which lost 2 bases and 3 bases, there was a span of 10 bases. CDR3 amino acids: CASSLPGSPNEKLFF. Written as DNA, the CDR3 is TGTGCCAGCAGCTTACCAGGGAGCCCTAATGAAAAACTGTTTTTT.

The rearrangement links TRBV25-1 to TRBJ1-1, with unresolved D. Germline loops: CDR1 MGHDK, CDR2 SYGVNS. V lost 3 bases and J lost 4, with 15 bases in between. The CDR3 is 15 amino acids. The CDR3 protein is CASSDRDAFSTEAFF. In DNA, the CDR3 is TGTGCCAGCAGTGACAGAGACGCGTTTAGCACTGAAGCTTTCTTT.

The V gene is TRBV5-5, the J gene TRBJ1-5; no clear D gene. CDR1 SGHKS and CDR2 YYEKEE come from the germline V gene (reference sequence). This CDR3 is built from 15 residues. V lost 0 bases and J lost 0, with 7 bases in between. CDR3 coding DNA: TGTGCCAGCAGCTTGGCGGCCTTTAGCAATCAGCCCCAGCATTTT. It translates to CASSLAAFSNQPQHF.

In this sample, this clone turned up once. The chain combines TRBV5-1 with TRBJ2-1; possible D gene TRBD2, 5 bases. Trimming cost V 0 bases and J 5 bases, with 18 bases left between them. CDR3 length: 17 residues. The germline V gene encodes CDR1 SGHRS and CDR2 YFSETQ. CDR3 amino acids: CASSLVARLRPDNEQFF. CDR3 nucleotide sequence: TGCGCCAGCAGCTTGGTCGCTAGACTACGGCCTGACAATGAGCAGTTCTTC.

V gene TRBV7-9 combines with J gene TRBJ1-2, with D perhaps TRBD1 (6 bases). CDR1 is SEHNR, CDR2 FQNEAQ, per germline (reference sequence). The CDR3 runs to 14 residues. Trimming shortened V by 5 bases and J by 8 bases, and 18 bases separated the two germline ends. As DNA, the CDR3 is TGTGCCAGCAGCCCCGACAGGAGGGCCTCCGGCTACACCTTC. Protein sequence: CASSPDRRASGYTF.

This clone was picked up one time. V is TRBV2 and J is TRBJ1-1, with D possibly matching TRBD1 (5 bases). Trimming shortened V by 6 bases and J by 11 bases, and 16 bases separated the two germline ends. Germline CDR1 and CDR2: SNHLY and FYNNEI. The CDR3 runs 12 residues. CDR3 in amino acids: CASSASGGWAFF. The CDR3 nucleotides read TGTGCCAGCAGCGCTTCCGGGGGGTGGGCTTTCTTT.

The chain employs TRBV5-4 and TRBJ2-5; D might be TRBD2 (5 bases). V lost 0 bases to trimming and J lost 4 bases, with 13 bases between them. There are 15 residues in the CDR3. The germline V gene encodes CDR1 SGHNT and CDR2 YYREEE (reference sequence). This CDR3 is CASSLEGARRETQYF. In DNA, the CDR3 is TGTGCCAGCAGCTTGGAGGGAGCAAGGAGAGAGACCCAGTACTTC.

The chain recombines TRBV5-4 with TRBJ2-2; 7 nucleotides line up with TRBD1. The CDR3 sequence is 16 residues long. In germline, CDR1 is SGHNT, CDR2 YYREEE (reference sequence). V was pared by 3 bases and J by 0 bases, with 5 bases of the junction left unmatched. The CDR3 protein is CASSSAGTANTGELFF. DNA for the CDR3: TGTGCCAGCAGCTCCGCCGGGACAGCGAACACCGGGGAGCTGTTTTTT.

On this clone: In the same sample, other DNA sequences code for this CDR3. The chain combines TRBV5-1 with TRBJ2-7; D not resolved. Trimming removed 1 base from V and 5 bases from J, with 4 bases in between. The CDR3 totals 11 residues. Germline lookup yields CDR1 SGHRS and CDR2 YFSETQ. CDR3 in amino acids: CASSLMNEQYF. CDR3 sequence (DNA): TGCGCCAGCAGCTTGATGAACGAGCAGTACTTC.